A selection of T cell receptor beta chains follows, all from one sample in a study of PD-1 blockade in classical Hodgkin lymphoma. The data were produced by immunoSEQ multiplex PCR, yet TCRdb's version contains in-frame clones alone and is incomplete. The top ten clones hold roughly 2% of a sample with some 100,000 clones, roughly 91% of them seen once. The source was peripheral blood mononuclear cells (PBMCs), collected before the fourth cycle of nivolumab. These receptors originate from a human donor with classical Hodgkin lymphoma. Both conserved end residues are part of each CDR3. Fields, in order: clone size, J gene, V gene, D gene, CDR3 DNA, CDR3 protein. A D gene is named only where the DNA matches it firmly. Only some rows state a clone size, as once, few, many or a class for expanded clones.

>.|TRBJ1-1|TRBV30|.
TGTGCCTGGAGTGTAACTTCAACAGGGCATTACACTGAAGCTTTCTTT
CAWSVTSTGHYTEAFF
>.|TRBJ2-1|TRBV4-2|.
TGTGCCAGCAGCCAACCCCGAGAATCACTAGCAGGCTCCTACAATGAGCAGTTCTTC
CASSQPRESLAGSYNEQFF
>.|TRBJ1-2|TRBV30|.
TGTGCCTGGAGTACTCCGGGACGAGGTGACTATGGCTACACCTTC
CAWSTPGRGDYGYTF
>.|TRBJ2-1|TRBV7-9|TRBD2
TGTGCCAGCAGTTACGGGACTAGCGGATACAATGAGCAGTTCTTC
CASSYGTSGYNEQFF
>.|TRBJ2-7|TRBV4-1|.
TGCGCCAGCAGCCAAGATCGGGAAGGTATAACCTACGAGCAGTACTTC
CASSQDREGITYEQYF
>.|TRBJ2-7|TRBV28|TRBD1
TGTGCCAGCAGTTTACCAATTGGGACAGCCCGCGAGCAGTACTTC
CASSLPIGTAREQYF
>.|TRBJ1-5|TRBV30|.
TGTGCCTGGAGTAGAACGGCAGGCAATCAGCCCCAGCATTTT
CAWSRTAGNQPQHF
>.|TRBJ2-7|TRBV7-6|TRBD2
TGTGCCAGCAGCATAAGACTAGCGGGGGCCTACGAGCAGTACTTC
CASSIRLAGAYEQYF
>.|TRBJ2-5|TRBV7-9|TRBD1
TGTGCCAACAGCCACCACAGGGGGCGAGAGACCCAGTACTTC
CANSHHRGRETQYF
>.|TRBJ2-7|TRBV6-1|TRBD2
TGTGCCAGCAAAGGGACTAGCGGGAGGTACGAGCAGTACTTC
CASKGTSGRYEQYF
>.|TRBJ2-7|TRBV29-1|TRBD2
TGCAGCGTTGTCTTTGCGGGAGGTTCCTACGAGCAGTACTTC
CSVVFAGGSYEQYF
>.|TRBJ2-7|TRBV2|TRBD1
TGTGCCACCTGGACAGGGAACGTCTACGAGCAGTACTTC
CATWTGNVYEQYF
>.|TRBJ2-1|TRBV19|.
TGTGCCAGTAGTCTTGGGGCGGGGTTGGGCGATGAGCAGTTCTTC
CASSLGAGLGDEQFF
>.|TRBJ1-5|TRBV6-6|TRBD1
TGTGCCAGCAGTCCTGGGACAGGCATATCCAATCAGCCCCAGCATTTT
CASSPGTGISNQPQHF
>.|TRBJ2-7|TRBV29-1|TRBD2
TGCAGCATACAAACAGCGGGAGAGACCTACGAGCAGTACTTC
CSIQTAGETYEQYF
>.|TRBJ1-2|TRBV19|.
TGTGCCGCAACAGAACACGGGGGATCTAACTATGGCTACACCTTC
CAATEHGGSNYGYTF
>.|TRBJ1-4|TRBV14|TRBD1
TGTGCCAGCAGCCAAGCAGGGACAGTTGAGTCTGAAAAACTGTTTTTT
CASSQAGTVESEKLFF
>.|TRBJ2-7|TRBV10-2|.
TGCGCCAGCAGTGAGTCGACTTTCCACGAGCAGTACTTC
CASSESTFHEQYF
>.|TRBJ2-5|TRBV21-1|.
TGTGCCAGCAGCACGTTACAGGGGGCACAAGAGACCCAGTACTTC
CASSTLQGAQETQYF
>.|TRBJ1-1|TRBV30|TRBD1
TGTGCCTTGGGACAGGGTAAAGCTTTCTTT
CALGQGKAFF
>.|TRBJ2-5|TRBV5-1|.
TGCGCCAGCAGCCGAGGCTGGGGAGAGACCCAGTACTTC
CASSRGWGETQYF
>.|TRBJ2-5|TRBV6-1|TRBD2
TGTGCCAGCAGTGAAACGGGGGGACTTTCAGAGACCCAGTACTTC
CASSETGGLSETQYF
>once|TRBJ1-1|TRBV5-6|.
TGTGCCAGCAGCCCCGTTGTCTCCAATCTTCCTGAAGCTTTCTTT
CASSPVVSNLPEAFF
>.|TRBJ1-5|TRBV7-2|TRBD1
TGTGCCAGCAGCTTAGAGACAGGGCCCAATCAGCCCCAGCATTTT
CASSLETGPNQPQHF
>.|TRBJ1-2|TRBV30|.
TGTGCCTGGAGTGTTAACAGGGACCACTTC
CAWSVNRDHF
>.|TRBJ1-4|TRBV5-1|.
TGCGCCAGCAGCCGGGACGGAGCTAATGAAAAACTGTTTTTT
CASSRDGANEKLFF
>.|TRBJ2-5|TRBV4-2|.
TGTGCCAGCAGCCCCGGTAAAGGCGGCGAGACCCAGTACTTC
CASSPGKGGETQYF
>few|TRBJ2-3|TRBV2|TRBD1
TGTGCCAGCCTCACAGGGGGCACAGATACGCAGTATTTT
CASLTGGTDTQYF
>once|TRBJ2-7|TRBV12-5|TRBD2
TGTGCTAGTGGTTTCCCCCTAGCGGGCTCATCCTACGAGCAGTACTTC
CASGFPLAGSSYEQYF
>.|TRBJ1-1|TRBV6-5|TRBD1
TGTGCCAGCAGCGGACAGGTGAACACTGAAGCTTTCTTT
CASSGQVNTEAFF
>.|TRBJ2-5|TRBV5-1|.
TGCGCCAGCAGCCGGACCACACAAGAGACCCAGTACTTC
CASSRTTQETQYF
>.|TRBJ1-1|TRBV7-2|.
TGTGCCAGCAGCTTATGGGGTTCAGGGAACACTGAAGCTTTCTTT
CASSLWGSGNTEAFF
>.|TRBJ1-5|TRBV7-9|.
TGTGCCAGCAGCTTAGGGACATATAGCAATCAGCCCCAGCATTTT
CASSLGTYSNQPQHF
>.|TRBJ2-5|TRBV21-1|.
TGTGCCAGCAGCGGAAGACGGCGGGGCCGACCTACACAAGAGACCCAGTACTTC
CASSGRRRGRPTQETQYF
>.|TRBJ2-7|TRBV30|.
TGTGCCTGGAGTGTGGGTTACGAGCAGTACTTC
CAWSVGYEQYF
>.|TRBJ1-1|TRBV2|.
TGTGCCAGCAGTAAGGGGGGCCTGACTGAAGCTTTCTTT
CASSKGGLTEAFF
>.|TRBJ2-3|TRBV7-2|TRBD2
TGTGCCAGCAGCAGGGACTCTAGCGGGAGGTCAGATACGCAGTATTTT
CASSRDSSGRSDTQYF
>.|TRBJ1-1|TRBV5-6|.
TGTGCCAGCACCACTCCACGCAACACTGAAGCTTTCTTT
CASTTPRNTEAFF
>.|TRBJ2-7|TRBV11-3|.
TGTGCCAGCAGCTTAGATCCCGTCGGTCCCTACGAGCAGTACTTC
CASSLDPVGPYEQYF
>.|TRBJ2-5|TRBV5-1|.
TGCGCCAGCAGCCGGGAGTTCAGGGTCCAAGAGACCCAGTACTTC
CASSREFRVQETQYF
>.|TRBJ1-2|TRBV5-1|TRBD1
TGCGCCAGCAGCTTAATTACCGGGACAGAGAACTATGGCTACACCTTC
CASSLITGTENYGYTF
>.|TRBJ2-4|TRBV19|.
TGTGCCAGTAGGGCACGAGGTGGCAAAAACATTCAGTACTTC
CASRARGGKNIQYF
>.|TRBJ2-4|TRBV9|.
TGTGCCAGCCTAGGTGGGTCCAAAAACATTCAGTACTTC
CASLGGSKNIQYF
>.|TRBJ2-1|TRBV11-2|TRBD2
TGTGCCAGCAGCTCCGGACTAGCGGTAAACAATGAGCAGTTCTTC
CASSSGLAVNNEQFF
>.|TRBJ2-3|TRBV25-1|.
TGTGCCAGCAGTGAATACCCTCCTCCGGGAGCGTTCACAGATACGCAGTATTTT
CASSEYPPPGAFTDTQYF